This is a list of T cell receptor beta chains from one sample in a study of response to subunit inactivated influenza vaccine. From the RT-PCR reads, TCRdb called clonotypes with MiXCR, one entry per CDR3 protein. The table has about 800,000 distinct CDR3 sequences, 20% to 25% seen once; the top ten hold roughly a tenth. The starting material was PBMCs from blood, obtained approximately 5 days after vaccination. These receptors all stem from a man aged 45 to 65 who received an inactivated influenza vaccine. The CDR3 runs from the conserved cysteine through the conserved F or W. The D gene is left open where the match is weak. Clone size appears in some rows only: once, few, many, or a class for an expanded clone.

>TRBD1|TRBV10-3|NA|TRBJ2-7
TGTGCCATCAGTGACTCGGACAGGGTAGGGACCTACGAGCAGTACTTC
CAISDSDRVGTYEQYF
>NA|TRBV7-9|NA|TRBJ2-7
TGTGCCAGCGGTTTGGAGAATACCTACGAGCAGTACTTC
CASGLENTYEQYF
>TRBD2|TRBV24-1|NA|TRBJ2-7
TGTGCCACCAGTGATCCCACTAGCGGGAGTAACGAGCAGTACTTC
CATSDPTSGSNEQYF
>TRBD1|TRBV12-3/TRBV12-4|NA|TRBJ2-1
TGTGCCAGCAGCTCCCAGGGGGCAGTTTACAATGAGCAGTTCTTC
CASSSQGAVYNEQFF
>TRBD2|TRBV11-2|many|TRBJ2-7
TGTGCCAGCAGCCTAAAGGTGGCGGGACTAGCGGGGGGGCGGTGGTCCGAGCAGTACTTC
CASSLKVAGLAGGRWSEQYF
>NA|TRBV5-1|NA|TRBJ2-2
TGCGCCAGCAGCGCCATAGGGGGGTTCGAGCCCGGGGAGCTGTTTTTT
CASSAIGGFEPGELFF
>NA|TRBV10-3|few|TRBJ1-2
TGTGCCAATAGGGCTGGCTACACCTTC
CANRAGYTF
>TRBD2|TRBV29-1|few|TRBJ2-1
TGCAGCGTTGAAGATCCAGGACTAGCGGGAGGGCACGCGCAGTTCTTC
CSVEDPGLAGGHAQFF
>TRBD1|TRBV7-2|few|TRBJ2-3
TGTGCCAGCAGCTGGGACAGACCTAGCACAGATACGCAGTATTTT
CASSWDRPSTDTQYF
>NA|TRBV20-1|few|TRBJ1-5
TGCAGTGCTAGAGACTCCGGCAGGGAATTTCAGCCCCAGCATTTT
CSARDSGREFQPQHF
>NA|TRBV4-3|NA|TRBJ2-7
TGCGCCAGCAGCCAAGATACGGTACTGGGACCCTACGAGCAGTACTTC
CASSQDTVLGPYEQYF
>NA|TRBV14|NA|TRBJ2-2
TGTGCCAGCAGCCAAGAAATCATCGCCCGGCCCGGGGAGCTGTTTTTT
CASSQEIIARPGELFF
>NA|TRBV6-5|few|TRBJ1-1
TGTGCCAGCAGTTACTCCTGGAACTCTAACACTGAAGCTTTCTTT
CASSYSWNSNTEAFF
>NA|TRBV4-3|few|TRBJ2-1
TGCGCCAGCAGCCAAGTCCACAGGGCCTCCTACAATGAGCAGTTCTTC
CASSQVHRASYNEQFF
>TRBD1|TRBV20-1|NA|TRBJ2-5
TGCAGTGCTAAAGGGACAGGACAAGAGACCCAGTACTTC
CSAKGTGQETQYF
>NA|TRBV28|NA|TRBJ2-7
TGTGCCAGCAGCCGTGCAGGGGCGGGACAGTACTTC
CASSRAGAGQYF
>TRBD1|TRBV7-2|many|TRBJ2-5
TGCGCCAGCAGCTTGGGACAGCAAGAGACCCAGTACTTC
CASSLGQQETQYF
>NA|TRBV4-3|NA|TRBJ1-4
TGCGCCAGCAGCCAAGAAGTCAGGGCAACTAATGAAAAACTGTTTTTT
CASSQEVRATNEKLFF
>NA|TRBV6-5|NA|TRBJ2-5
TGTGCCAGCAGTTACGAGGGGGGGAACGGAGAGACCCAGTACTTC
CASSYEGGNGETQYF
>TRBD2|TRBV28|few|TRBJ2-3
TGTGCCAGCGATCGTGGGAGCGGGAGAACAGATACGCAGTATTTT
CASDRGSGRTDTQYF